Each of the 17 T cell receptor beta chains below was sequenced from the same sample in a study of blood T cell repertoires in COVID-19 (dated by TCRdb to about 2020). The library was made by the immunoSEQ multiplex PCR assay. As stored in TCRdb, this immuneACCESS dataset retains in-frame rearrangements with V and J assigned. A fraction of the clones does not appear; measured against another copy, unresolved V genes explain less than half of the discrepancy, and the remainder lacks a known reason. This sample gives 110,000 to 150,000 clones in total; less than 85% of them show up just once. Of the sample, roughly 9% is held by the ten largest clones. The sequencing input was peripheral blood. The receptors come from a woman over 75 in a cohort sampled during active or convalescent COVID-19.

The chain recombines TRBV27 with TRBJ2-2; 7 bases line up with TRBD2. CDR1 and CDR2 (germline): MNHEY, SMNVEV (reference sequence). There are 17 residues in the CDR3. J gave up 3 bases and V 1 base, and 8 bases lay outside the gene matches. As DNA, the CDR3 is TGTGCCAGCAGTTTATGGGGGGGGTGGGTGGACACCGGGGAGCTGTTTTTT. Translated: CASSLWGGWVDTGELFF.

The chain employs TRBV5-6 and TRBJ1-4; TRBD1 matches 10 bases. The CDR3 sequence is 15 residues long. V was clipped by 4 bases and J by 4 bases; unmatched bases: 4. CDR1 and CDR2 from the germline V gene are SGHDT and YYEEEE. The CDR3 here is CASSPRTGGNEKLFF. In DNA, the CDR3 is TGTGCCAGCAGCCCCAGGACAGGGGGTAATGAAAAACTGTTTTTT. The complete variable domain, with remaining parts taken from reference TRBV5-6 and TRBJ1-4, reads DAGVTQSPTHLIKTRGQQVTLRCSPKSGHDTVSWYQQALGQGPQFIFQYYEEEERQRGNFPDRFSGHQFPNYSSELNVNALLLGDSALYLCASSPRTGGNEKLFFGSGTQLSVL.

The V and J genes are TRBV19 and TRBJ1-2, with 9 bases aligning to TRBD1. In germline, CDR1 is LNHDA, CDR2 SQIVND (reference sequence). The CDR3 contains 13 residues. V was pared by 5 bases and J by 8 bases, with 6 bases of the junction left unmatched. The CDR3 DNA follows: TGTGCCAGTAGTGTCCTTGGACAGGGGGGCTACACCTTC. Its protein is CASSVLGQGGYTF.

The rearrangement uses TRBV10-3 and TRBJ1-5; TRBD1 agrees at 11 bases. V lost 7 bases, J lost 3 bases, and 2 bases stayed unmatched. The CDR3 totals 14 residues. Germline V gene data show CDR1 as ENHRY and CDR2 as SYGVKD. The CDR3 nucleotides read TGTGCCATCAAGGGACAGGGGGACAATCAGCCCCAGCATTTT. Its protein is CAIKGQGDNQPQHF.

The V and J genes are TRBV28 and TRBJ1-1; D unresolved. V gave up 6 bases and J gave up 8 bases, with 10 bases separating them. Germline CDR1 is MDHEN and CDR2 is SYDVKM. The CDR3 is 11 residues long. CDR3 sequence (DNA): TGTGCCAGCAGGGTCACGGGGGAAGCTTTCTTT. It translates to CASRVTGEAFF.

V and J are TRBV7-3 and TRBJ2-1; 11 bases map to TRBD2. Germline CDR1 is SGHTA and CDR2 is FQGTGA. V lost 3 bases, J lost 7 bases, and 8 bases stayed unmatched. CDR3 length: 16 residues. CDR3 sequence: CASSFVAGGPRNEQFF. CDR3 DNA: TGTGCCAGCAGCTTCGTAGCGGGGGGGCCCAGAAATGAGCAGTTCTTC.

The chain employs TRBV6-5 and TRBJ2-1, with TRBD2 matching over 13 bases. V lost 7 bases to trimming and J lost 10 bases; unmatched junction nucleotides: 7. CDR1 is MNHEY and CDR2 is SVGAGI in the germline V gene. The CDR3 length is 14 residues. CDR3 nucleotides: TGTGCCAGCAAAACTAGCGGGGGGGCAGGGGAGCAGTTCTTC. It specifies CASKTSGGAGEQFF.

This clone is a singleton in its sample. The rearrangement uses TRBV7-9 and TRBJ1-2; 8 nucleotides line up with TRBD1. CDR3 size: 14 residues. The V gene end was trimmed by 3 bases and the J gene end by 2 bases; junction bases not matched to a gene: 2. Germline CDR1 is SEHNR and CDR2 is FQNEAQ (reference sequence). The CDR3 coding sequence is TGTGCCAGCAGCTTCGGACAGGGAAACTATGGCTACACCTTC. Its protein product is CASSFGQGNYGYTF.

The chain combines TRBV5-1 with TRBJ2-3; 13 positions agree with TRBD2. With V trimmed by 4 bases and J by 12 bases, 11 bases remained unmatched. Per germline, CDR1 SGHRS and CDR2 YFSETQ. This CDR3 has 15 residues. CDR3: CASSRSPGLAGPQYF. The CDR3 coding sequence is TGCGCCAGCAGCCGTTCCCCGGGACTAGCGGGGCCTCAGTATTTT.

This chain connects TRBV5-1 to TRBJ1-1; 10 bases fit TRBD1. The CDR3 loop spans 14 amino acids. Germline V gives CDR1 SGHRS, CDR2 YFSETQ. V gave up 7 bases and J gave up 10 bases; unmatched junction bases: 13. The chain's CDR3 is CASSDGTGAPIAFF. The CDR3 coding sequence is TGCGCCAGCTCGGATGGGACAGGGGCACCCATAGCTTTCTTT.

V and J are TRBV9 and TRBJ2-3, with 11 bases aligning to TRBD2. The CDR3 spans 16 residues. Trimming cost V 4 bases and J 5 bases; bases outside gene matches: 9. Germline CDR1 reads SGDLS; CDR2 reads YYNGEE. The chain's CDR3 is CASSSTSGDGIDTQYF. The CDR3 DNA reads as TGTGCCAGCAGCTCGACTAGCGGGGATGGGATAGATACGCAGTATTTT.

The chain has TRBV3-1 (or the pseudogene TRBV3-2) and TRBJ1-5; a possible D gene is TRBD1 (5 bases). The germline CDR1 and CDR2 sequences are LGHDT and YNNKEL (reference sequence). The CDR3 totals 14 residues. V lost 1 base to trimming and J lost 9 bases, with 13 bases between them. The CDR3 here is CASSQGDSIRPQHF. In DNA, the CDR3 is TGTGCCAGCAGCCAAGGGGACTCAATCAGGCCCCAGCATTTT.

There are a few counts of this clone. The V gene is TRBV9, the J gene TRBJ1-2, with unresolved D. Trimming took off 0 bases at V and 0 bases at J, with 12 bases between the two ends. The germline CDR1 and CDR2 sequences are SGDLS and YYNGEE. CDR3 length equals 16 residues. The CDR3 DNA sequence: TGTGCCAGCAGCGTAGGTCCCGAACTACCTAACTATGGCTACACCTTC. Protein: CASSVGPELPNYGYTF.

V is TRBV2 and J is TRBJ2-1, with D perhaps TRBD2 (6 bases). The V gene lost 3 bases and the J gene lost 1 base, with 10 bases spanning the gap. The germline V gene encodes CDR1 SNHLY and CDR2 FYNNEI. The CDR3 length is 15 residues. CDR3 DNA sequence: TGTGCCAGCAGTGAGGAGGGGACTTCCTACAATGAGCAGTTCTTC. This translates into CASSEEGTSYNEQFF.

The CDR3 region has the DNA TGTGCCAGCAGTTCCCGGGGGGTCCCCAACCCCTACGAGCAGTACGTC. This encodes CASSSRGVPNPYEQYV. The chain has TRBV28 and TRBJ2-7; 7 bases fit TRBD2. The V gene end was trimmed by 4 bases and the J gene end by 2 bases; junction bases not matched to a gene: 11. The germline gives CDR1 MDHEN, CDR2 SYDVKM. The CDR3 runs to 16 residues.

CDR3 loop: CASSRMLAGAIGELFF. The CDR3 coding sequence is TGTGCCAGCAGCCGAATGCTAGCGGGGGCGATCGGGGAGCTGTTTTTT. The chain employs TRBV11-2 and TRBJ2-2, with 10 nucleotides matching TRBD2. The CDR3 totals 16 residues. Trimming removed 5 bases from V and 7 bases from J; junction bases left unmatched: 10. Germline V lookup: CDR1 SGHAT, CDR2 FQNNGV.

This clone was seen a handful of times. The gene calls are TRBV2 and TRBJ1-2; D is possibly TRBD1 (5 bases). Trimming took 2 bases from V and 2 from J, leaving 9 bases between them. The CDR3 is made up of 14 amino acids. Germline loops: CDR1 SNHLY, CDR2 FYNNEI. The CDR3 DNA sequence: TGTGCCAGCAGTGAACCGGACATCAACTATGGCTACACCTTC. It yields the protein CASSEPDINYGYTF.